Each of the 9 T cell receptor beta chains below was sequenced from the same sample in a study of cytomegalovirus exposure and HLA in healthy donors. Libraries were prepared by immunoSEQ multiplex PCR; TCRdb keeps only in-frame clonotypes and omits some of them. The sample yields under 250,000 clones, roughly 91% seen once. The source material was PBMCs. These receptors originate from a woman under 30 in good health and CMV-seropositive.

V is TRBV29-1 and J is TRBJ1-2, with 7 nucleotides matching TRBD1. With V trimmed by 1 base and J by 4 bases, 3 bases remained unmatched. From germline, CDR1 is SQVTM and CDR2 ANQGSEA. The CDR3 has 13 residues. CDR3 region: CSVEGGQSYGYTF. CDR3 sequence (DNA): TGCAGCGTTGAAGGGGGACAGAGCTATGGCTACACCTTC.

The chain combines TRBV27 with TRBJ2-1; the match to TRBD2 covers 14 bases. Trimming at V came to 0 bases and at J to 9 bases, leaving 10 bases not matched to a gene. The CDR3 has 18 residues. The V gene's germline CDR1 is MNHEY and CDR2 SMNVEV (reference sequence). The CDR3 loop is CASSLSLGLAGEEGEQFF. CDR3 nucleotide sequence: TGTGCCAGCAGTTTATCCCTGGGACTAGCGGGAGAGGAAGGTGAGCAGTTCTTC.

The genes are TRBV9 and TRBJ1-5, with D unclear. Germline lookup yields CDR1 SGDLS and CDR2 YYNGEE. This CDR3 is 15 amino acids long. V was shortened by 5 bases and J by 0 bases, with 12 bases between the two germline ends. CDR3 bases: TGTGCCAGCAGTCGTAACGACTATAGCAATCAGCCCCAGCATTTT. Protein: CASSRNDYSNQPQHF.

The rearrangement links TRBV7-2 to TRBJ2-7; 11 nucleotides agree with TRBD2. Germline V lookup: CDR1 SGHTA, CDR2 FQGNSA. The V and J ends lost 4 bases and 3 bases, in that order; junction bases with no gene match: 14. The CDR3 has 18 amino acids. The CDR3 sequence is CASSSRETSGRILYEQYF. The CDR3 DNA follows: TGTGCCAGCAGCTCCAGAGAAACTAGCGGGAGAATTCTCTACGAGCAGTACTTC. Combining the CDR3 with reference TRBV7-2 and TRBJ2-7 gives the whole variable domain GAGVSQSPSNKVTEKGKDVELRCDPISGHTALYWYRQSLGQGLEFLIYFQGNSAPDKSGLPSDRFSAERTGGSVSTLTIQRTQQEDSAVYLCASSSRETSGRILYEQYFGPGTRLTVT.

This clone was found a few times. The genes are TRBV2 and TRBJ1-5, with TRBD1 as a possible D gene (6 bases). The CDR3 covers 13 residues. Trimming stripped 10 bases from V and 5 bases from J, with 15 bases between. The germline V gene has CDR1 SNHLY and CDR2 FYNNEI. CDR3 sequence (DNA): TGTGCCACCTCTGACAGGAGTTATCAGCCCCAGCATTTT. Protein sequence: CATSDRSYQPQHF.

J is TRBJ1-2 and V is TRBV6-6, with D perhaps matching TRBD1 (5 bases). The CDR3 extends over 14 amino acids. Germline V lookup: CDR1 MNHNY, CDR2 SVGAGI (reference sequence). Trimming shortened V by 5 bases and J by 0 bases, and 10 bases separated the two germline ends. This CDR3 is CASSPQTANYGYTF. The DNA of the CDR3 is TGTGCCAGCAGTCCCCAGACAGCTAACTATGGCTACACCTTC.

This sequence joins TRBV9 and TRBJ2-1, with TRBD2 matching 9 bases. V lost 0 bases to trimming and J lost 6 bases; unmatched junction nucleotides: 4. The germline CDR1 and CDR2 sequences are SGDLS and YYNGEE. The CDR3 covers 15 residues. CDR3 in DNA: TGTGCCAGCAGCGTAGTAGCGGGAGTCCCCAATGAGCAGTTCTTC. Translation: CASSVVAGVPNEQFF.

The chain uses TRBV5-6 and TRBJ1-1; TRBD1 is a possible D gene (5 bases). Trimming took 2 bases from V and 0 from J, leaving 8 bases between them. Germline values: CDR1 SGHDT, CDR2 YYEEEE. The CDR3 contains 14 residues. The CDR3 loop reads CASSLWGVNTEAFF. As DNA, the CDR3 is TGTGCCAGCAGCTTATGGGGCGTGAACACTGAAGCTTTCTTT.

V is TRBV14 and J is TRBJ2-1; 11 positions match TRBD2. The CDR3 runs 16 residues. Germline lookup yields CDR1 SGHDN and CDR2 FVKESK. The V and J ends lost 4 bases and 3 bases, in that order; junction bases with no gene match: 5. CDR3 in amino acids: CASSPNSGRDYNEQFF. The DNA for the CDR3 is TGTGCCAGCAGCCCCAATAGCGGGAGGGACTACAATGAGCAGTTCTTC.